This T cell receptor beta chain came from a study of cytomegalovirus exposure and HLA in healthy donors. Study overall: Early released data had around 88 million unique TCRs, all coming from HLA-typed donors.

CDR1 SNHLY and CDR2 FYNNEI come from the germline V gene. The CDR3 runs 13 residues. The V end was cut by 7 bases, the J end by 8 bases, with 17 bases between. PCR employed 60 Vbeta and 13 Jbeta primers. Generated by immunoSEQ multiplex PCR, the TCRdb table keeps only in-frame clones and is missing some. The sample has some 130,000 clones; around 76% are singletons. Study-level results: Most TCR sequences were uncommon, yet certain public TCRs appeared in many donors. A few chains linked to CMV were shown in vitro to be specific for CMV antigens. An ancestry cluster, one associated with Asian ancestry, reportedly showed fewer N-insertions than the approximately 720-donor mean in a later analysis.

This clone has a handful of counts. The antigen remains undetermined. The TCR comes from a male donor in good health and CMV-seronegative. The specimen sequenced was PBMCs. The V gene is TRBV2, the J gene TRBJ1-2; tentative D call: TRBD1 (5 bases). The CDR3 region has the DNA TGTGCCAGCAAGAGTAGCGGGGGTTTAGGCTACACCTTC. Its protein product is CASKSSGGLGYTF.